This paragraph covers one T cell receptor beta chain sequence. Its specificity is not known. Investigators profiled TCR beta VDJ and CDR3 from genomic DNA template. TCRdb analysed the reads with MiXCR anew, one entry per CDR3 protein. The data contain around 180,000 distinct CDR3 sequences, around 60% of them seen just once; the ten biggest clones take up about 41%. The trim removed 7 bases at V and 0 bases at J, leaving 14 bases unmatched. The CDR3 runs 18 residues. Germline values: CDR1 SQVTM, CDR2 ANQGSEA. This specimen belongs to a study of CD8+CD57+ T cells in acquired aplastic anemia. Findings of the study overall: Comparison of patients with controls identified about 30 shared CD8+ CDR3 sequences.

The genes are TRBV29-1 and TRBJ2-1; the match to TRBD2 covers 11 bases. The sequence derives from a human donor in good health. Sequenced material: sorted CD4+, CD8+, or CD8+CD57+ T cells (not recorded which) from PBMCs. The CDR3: CSAQGQGTSGSSYNEQFF. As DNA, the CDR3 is TGCAGCGCACAAGGACAGGGAACTAGCGGGAGCTCCTACAATGAGCAGTTCTTC.